Detailed here is one T cell receptor (beta chain). What it binds is unknown. These data originate in a study of beta chain features in type 1 diabetes. Study-wide results and caveats: For Type 1 diabetes patients, all four CD4+ subsets carried TCRB CDR3s that were moderately but significantly shorter.

The whole isolated RNA underwent reverse transcription, so sequencing captured expressed TCRB transcripts. Measured with immunoSEQ multiplex PCR; TCRdb has only the in-frame clones, and not every one. The table records hundreds of thousands of clones, over 11% of them present only once. CDR3 length: 14 residues. J was trimmed by 2 bases and V by 3 bases; bases with no gene match: 3. Germline V lookup: CDR1 SGHDT, CDR2 YYEEEE. The sequence was collected from a man between 18 and 29 years old with type 1 diabetes. The chain combines TRBV5-6 with TRBJ2-5, with TRBD1 matching 8 bases. Sequencing was carried out using naive CD4+ T cells from blood. DNA of the CDR3: TGTGCCAGCAGCTGGGACAGGACACAAGAGACCCAGTACTTC. Translated, it gives CASSWDRTQETQYF.